Below, one TCR beta chain is given with its context. Its matching antigen is unknown. The data belong to a study of cytomegalovirus exposure and HLA in healthy donors. Trimming took 4 bases from V and 5 from J, leaving 10 bases between them. Per germline, CDR1 MGHRA and CDR2 YSYEKL. The CDR3 totals 13 residues. Regarding the study as a whole: Indistinguishable V segments, including TRBV6-2 and TRBV6-3, were excluded.

PCR involved 60 Vbeta and 13 Jbeta primers. Only in-frame clones appear in the TCRdb table, and some are missing; sequencing was by immunoSEQ multiplex PCR. The sample has around 150,000 clones, about four fifths seen once; the top ten hold about 4.5%. In nominal health when sampled, donors likely had unrecorded immune exposures nonetheless. V and J are TRBV4-1 and TRBJ2-3; D perhaps matches TRBD2 (6 bases). Sequenced: PBMCs. The TCR was taken from a man aged 25-45 years in good health. The DNA for the CDR3 is TGCGCCAGCAGCCCTGGGGGAGGAGATACGCAGTATTTT. It is translated as CASSPGGGDTQYF.